The clone carrying this TCR beta chain was observed a few times. Only in-frame clones appear in the TCRdb table, and some are missing; sequencing was by immunoSEQ multiplex PCR. Of 230,000 or so clones in the sample, around 90% were seen once. These data belong to a study of cytomegalovirus exposure and HLA in healthy donors. Study summary: The approximately 110 validation repertoires and the 666 first-cohort repertoires shared a platform, a later analysis reported.

This CDR3 is built from 14 residues. CDR1 is SGHAT, CDR2 FQDESV, per germline (reference sequence). V lost 5 bases and J 7 bases, leaving 17 bases between the germline ends. The clonotype originates from a woman aged 18 to 35 in good health and CMV-seronegative. The chain combines TRBV11-1 with TRBJ1-2, with D uncertain. Specimen: PBMCs. CDR3 protein: CASSPDSTRGGYTF. For the CDR3, the DNA is TGTGCCAGCAGCCCGGACTCGACTCGAGGTGGCTACACCTTC. Full variable domain (remainder filled in from reference TRBV11-1 and TRBJ1-2): EAEVAQSPRYKITEKSQAVAFWCDPISGHATLYWYRQILGQGPELLVQFQDESVVDDSQLPKDRFSAERLKGVDSTLKIQPAELGDSAMYLCASSPDSTRGGYTFGSGTRLTVV.